This TCR beta chain was profiled in a study of OX40 agonist ivuxolimab in advanced cancers. A note on the overall study: Ivuxolimab was a fully human IgG2 agonistic monoclonal antibody targeting the costimulatory receptor OX40 (CD134). Intravenous ivuxolimab was administered to patients every 2 weeks at six dose levels: 0.01, 0.1, 0.3, 1.5, 3 and 10 mg/kg. Of the 50 or so patients in dose escalation, approximately 20 had hepatocellular carcinoma, some 15 had melanoma, 9 had renal cell carcinoma and 9 had head and neck cancer. In the dose-escalation cohort, 70% to 90% of patients were male, and the mean age was roughly 56 years with a range of roughly 20 to 80. Prior anti-PD-1, anti-PD-L1 or anti-CTLA-4 therapy was permitted, and 30% to 50% of dose-escalation patients had received checkpoint inhibitors. Three dose-escalation patients achieved partial responses, one with hepatocellular carcinoma and two with cutaneous melanoma. Peripheral TCRbeta sequencing aimed to test whether ivuxolimab altered TCR sequence diversity and caused clonal T-cell expansion. The paper covers the monotherapy dose-escalation part of the phase I ivuxolimab trial, which included N ≈ 57 patients.

The trial excluded patients who had a history of autoimmune disease or were on systemic immunosuppression. Peripheral blood for TCR sequencing was drawn from every dose cohort at baseline, at cycle 4 day 1 and at cycle 7 day 1. Samples were obtained from an open-label, multicenter, first-in-human phase I dose-escalation trial of ivuxolimab. Adults with locally advanced or metastatic head and neck squamous cell, hepatocellular, melanoma or renal cell carcinoma were enrolled in the trial. Before TCR sequencing, CD4+ and CD8+ T cells were separately sorted from peripheral blood. Genomic DNA was isolated from the sorted cells so that the TCRbeta CDR3 region could be sequenced. The immunoSEQ Assay was used to sequence the TCRbeta CDR3 regions. TCRdb obtained this table from immuneACCESS and retained in-frame rearrangements with V and J assigned. These tables miss some clones; where compared with another copy, unresolved V genes account for less than half of the shortfall, and the remainder is unexplained. For this sample the table gives around 63,000 clones, of which approximately 92% were detected only once. The ten largest clonotypes hold 10% to 11% of the sample.

The full study reports these points: The antigen specificity of the peripheral T cells that underwent clonal expansion was not determined. Low levels of normalized T-cell clonal expansion were also shown by some nonresponding patients. At doses of 0.1 to 3.0 mg/kg, clonal expansion of both CD4+ and CD8+ blood T cells was observed from baseline to week 6. In partial responders in the 0.1-3.0 mg/kg groups, normalized peripheral clonal expansion was found to be among the lowest, especially among CD8+ T cells. After ivuxolimab, CD8+ T cells had more expanded clones than CD4+ T cells on average.

For this clone: This clone's antigen is unknown. No base qualities exist here, and no much larger clone lies one base off it.

The CDR1 and CDR2 encoded by the germline V gene (reference sequence) are LNHDA and SQIVND. From cysteine to phenylalanine, the CDR3 is 14 amino acids long. Kept here is only the CDR3 DNA, which spans 42 bases and is read in frame from base 1. Deletion took 8 bases off V and 5 bases off J, with a span of 15 bases between the germline ends. This TCR was sampled from an adult with an advanced solid tumor such as melanoma, head and neck, liver or kidney cancer. The chain is encoded by TRBV19 joined to TRBJ1-4; D gene: possibly TRBD1, on 5 matching bases. The sequencing used CD4+ or CD8+ T cells sorted from blood, collected in a trial of the OX40 agonist ivuxolimab. The DNA sequence follows: TGTGCCAGTGGGGCAGACAGATGGAATGAAAAACTGTTTTTT. Translated, it reads CASGADRWNEKLFF.